A single sample is the source of the 14 T cell receptor beta chains below, sequenced in a study of radiation and T cells in renal cell carcinoma. Profiled with immunoSEQ multiplex PCR; TCRdb holds only in-frame clones, not every one. Of 120,000 or so clones in the sample, 85% to 90% were seen once. This sample's time point: blood 2 weeks post-SBRT. Treatment reported: 15 Gy SBRT to primary tumor, nephrectomy 4 weeks later. The sample consisted of blood, taken from a patient whose treatment included radiotherapy and nephrectomy. These receptors were obtained from a woman in her 70s with renal cell carcinoma.

In its sample, this clone was seen a few times. The V call is TRBV5-4, the J call TRBJ1-6; 9 nucleotides align to TRBD1. This CDR3 has 15 amino acids. Germline loops: CDR1 SGHNT, CDR2 YYREEE (reference sequence). V dropped 1 base and J dropped 5; count of bases not matched to a gene: 1. CDR3 nucleotide sequence: TGTGCCAGCAGCTTGAGGGACAGGGATAATTCACCCCTCCACTTT. It yields the protein CASSLRDRDNSPLHF.

The CDR3 loop reads CATSGFMGGRTEAFF. In DNA form, the CDR3 reads TGTGCCACCAGCGGATTTATGGGGGGCAGGACTGAAGCTTTCTTT. The chain links TRBV15 to TRBJ1-1, with D tentatively TRBD1 (6 bases). The ends were cut back, 5 bases at V and 5 bases at J, with 18 bases in the middle. CDR3 size: 15 residues. From germline, CDR1 is LNHNV and CDR2 YYDKDF (reference sequence).

V is TRBV6-5 and J is TRBJ1-5; possibly TRBD1 for D (5 bases). This CDR3 comprises 13 residues. Germline V gives CDR1 MNHEY, CDR2 SVGAGI. Deletions cut 6 bases from V and 7 bases from J, with 13 bases between. As DNA, the CDR3 is TGTGCCAGCAGCTCTTCTAGGGGACAGCCCCAGCATTTT. Translated: CASSSSRGQPQHF.

The V call is TRBV10-3, the J call TRBJ2-5; a weak D match, TRBD1 (6 bases). Germline V lookup: CDR1 ENHRY, CDR2 SYGVKD. The CDR3 totals 12 residues. Between the trimmed V and J ends, which lost 10 bases and 2 bases, there was a span of 11 bases. CDR3 region: CATGADQETQYF. For the CDR3, the DNA is TGTGCCACAGGGGCGGATCAAGAGACCCAGTACTTC.

Only one count was recorded for this clone. The rearrangement uses TRBV4-2 and TRBJ2-5, with unresolved D. The CDR3 is 13 residues long. The germline V gene has CDR1 LGHNA and CDR2 YNFKEQ. V was pared by 0 bases and J by 2 bases, with 4 bases between. The CDR3 sequence: CASSQDRQETQYF. CDR3 DNA: TGTGCCAGCAGCCAAGACAGGCAAGAGACCCAGTACTTC.

The chain has TRBV7-9 and TRBJ2-5, with D possibly matching TRBD2 (6 bases). This CDR3 comprises 13 residues. Germline V lookup: CDR1 SEHNR, CDR2 FQNEAQ (reference sequence). V lost 4 bases to trimming and J lost 1 base, with 7 bases between them. The CDR3 reads CASSSGGQETQYF. The CDR3 DNA sequence: TGTGCCAGCAGCTCCGGGGGCCAAGAGACCCAGTACTTC.

The chain recombines TRBV9 with TRBJ1-1; no clear D. V dropped 4 bases and J dropped 1 base, with 11 bases sitting between them. Looked up from germline, CDR1 is SGDLS and CDR2 is YYNGEE. The CDR3 length is 14 residues. CDR3 protein: CASSTRAWNTEAFF. The CDR3 region has the DNA TGTGCCAGCAGCACCCGGGCCTGGAACACTGAAGCTTTCTTT.

This chain joins TRBV5-1 and TRBJ2-3; 9 bases line up with TRBD1. Per the germline V gene, CDR1 is SGHRS and CDR2 is YFSETQ. The CDR3 runs to 15 residues. V dropped 0 bases and J dropped 6; count of bases not matched to a gene: 5. The CDR3 sequence is CASSLVRGTGDTQYF. CDR3 DNA: TGCGCCAGCAGCTTGGTACGGGGGACAGGGGATACGCAGTATTTT. Together with reference TRBV5-1 and TRBJ2-3, the CDR3 gives the full variable domain: KAGVTQTPRYLIKTRGQQVTLSCSPISGHRSVSWYQQTPGQGLQFLFEYFSETQRNKGNFPGRFSGRQFSNSRSEMNVSTLELGDSALYLCASSLVRGTGDTQYFGPGTRLTVL.

This chain links TRBV7-2 with TRBJ2-3; possibly TRBD1 or TRBD2 for D (5 bases each). The CDR3 is made up of 16 amino acids. The V gene lost 1 base and the J gene lost 1 base, with 12 bases spanning the gap. The germline CDR1 and CDR2 sequences are SGHTA and FQGNSA. The CDR3 spells CASSLGGGWGTDTQYF. CDR3 in DNA: TGTGCCAGCAGCTTAGGTGGGGGTTGGGGCACAGATACGCAGTATTTT.

In this sample, this clone turned up once. The chain is built from TRBV5-1 and TRBJ2-3; 8 nucleotides match TRBD2. The length of the CDR3 is 15 residues. With V trimmed by 4 bases and J by 2 bases, 6 bases remained unmatched. Germline-derived CDR1 and CDR2 are SGHRS and YFSETQ. The CDR3: CASSLAGVYTDTQYF. CDR3 nucleotides: TGCGCCAGCAGCCTAGCGGGTGTCTACACAGATACGCAGTATTTT.

J is TRBJ2-7 and V is TRBV5-1; D possibly corresponds to TRBD1 (6 bases). The germline gives CDR1 SGHRS, CDR2 YFSETQ. CDR3 size: 14 residues. Between the trimmed V and J ends, which lost 4 bases and 7 bases, there was a span of 18 bases. The CDR3, as DNA: TGCGCCAGCAGCCCACCTAGGGACACCACAGAGCAGTACTTC. This translates into CASSPPRDTTEQYF. Full variable domain (outside the CDR3, taken from reference TRBV5-1 and TRBJ2-7): KAGVTQTPRYLIKTRGQQVTLSCSPISGHRSVSWYQQTPGQGLQFLFEYFSETQRNKGNFPGRFSGRQFSNSRSEMNVSTLELGDSALYLCASSPPRDTTEQYFGPGTRLTVT.

This clone was counted once. In DNA form, the CDR3 reads TGTGCCAGCAGCCTCGGACTCGTCGACGAGCAGTACTTC. Its translation is CASSLGLVDEQYF. V gene TRBV7-6 combines with J gene TRBJ2-7; D possibly corresponds to TRBD2 (5 bases). Per the germline V gene, CDR1 is SGHVS and CDR2 is FNYEAQ. The CDR3 totals 13 residues. V dropped 5 bases and J dropped 5 bases, with 13 bases sitting between them.

The chain joins TRBV4-3 to TRBJ2-5; TRBD2 matches at 9 bases. This CDR3 is built from 17 residues. The junction had 11 bases not matched to a gene; V was cut back by 1 base and J by 5 bases. Germline V gene lookup returns CDR1 LGHNA and CDR2 YSLEER. CDR3 nucleotides: TGCGCCAGCAGCCAAGGAGATGGCGGGGGGGTGAGGGAGACCCAGTACTTC. Its translation: CASSQGDGGGVRETQYF.

This clone was observed a single time. The chain carries TRBV7-2 and TRBJ1-2; no definite D call. Germline V gives CDR1 SGHTA, CDR2 FQGNSA. V was shortened by 1 base and J by 3 bases, with 9 bases between the two germline ends. The CDR3 is made up of 14 amino acids. In DNA, the CDR3 is TGTGCCAGCAGCTTAGACAGTGGGGACTATGGCTACACCTTC. It specifies CASSLDSGDYGYTF.